What follows describes a single T cell receptor beta chain. The CDR3 is 14 amino acids. V was pared by 7 bases and J by 1 base, with 13 bases between. The germline CDR1 and CDR2 sequences are MNHNS and SASEGT. Method: immunoSEQ multiplex PCR; TCRdb's copy keeps in-frame clones and lacks some. The table lists fewer than 35,000 clones, 74% of them singletons, with roughly 12% in the top ten. This specimen belongs to a study of OX40 agonist ivuxolimab in advanced cancers. This sequence was found in an adult with an advanced solid tumor such as melanoma, head and neck, liver or kidney cancer. The V gene is TRBV6-1, the J gene TRBJ2-5; tentative D call: TRBD1 (5 bases). This sample comprised CD4+ or CD8+ T cells sorted from blood, obtained in a trial of the OX40 agonist ivuxolimab. CDR3 loop: CASTIGVIQETQYF. In DNA, the CDR3 is TGTGCCAGCACTATAGGGGTGATCCAAGAGACCCAGTACTTC.